This entry describes one T cell receptor beta chain. Its target is unknown. V was clipped by 3 bases and J by 2 bases, with 10 bases between them. CDR1 is KGHSH and CDR2 is LQKENI in the germline V gene. The CDR3 is 14 residues long. The table came from immunoSEQ multiplex PCR; TCRdb's copy has only in-frame clones and leaves some out. The sample holds approximately 100,000 clones, approximately 89% seen once. This sample is part of a study of T cell responses to AZD1222 COVID-19 vaccine. Study-wide results and limits: It should be noted that donors were predominantly white British and more often female, and clonal diversity was possibly underestimated. Close to half of all spike-specific TCRs reportedly target regions of the variants that are unmutated.

The rearrangement uses TRBV18 and TRBJ1-2; no definite D call. Sequencing was performed on peripheral blood, taken 28 days after the second AZD1222 dose. This clonotype was obtained from an adult who received the AZD1222 COVID-19 vaccine. In DNA form, the CDR3 reads TGTGCCAGCTCACCCGGGCTATTCAACTATGGCTACACCTTC. Translating gives CASSPGLFNYGYTF.